This T cell receptor (beta chain) was sequenced in a study of Ad26.COV2.S vaccination and SARS-CoV-2 variants. Across the whole study: As a participant in COV1001, the donor was in the Ad26.COV2.S trial arm.

This sample's treatment: 15 to 20 received Ad26.COV2.S at low or high dose, single or two shots; 5 received placebo; per-sample allocation not given. Sampling was done on day 63 after the first vaccine or placebo injection. Donor was an adult aged 18-55 years in Boston. CDR3 length equals 14 residues. V shed 1 base and J shed 6 bases, with 10 bases lying between them. CDR1 is SGHTA and CDR2 is FQGNSA in the germline V gene. TCRdb keeps only in-frame clones here, not all; method: immunoSEQ multiplex PCR. The data hold around 340,000 clones, with approximately 86% observed a single time. Sequenced material: peripheral blood, taken in a trial of Ad26.COV2.S vaccine versus placebo. The TCR comes from a person aged 18-60 years who received the Ad26.COV2.S COVID-19 vaccine or a placebo. V is TRBV7-2 and J is TRBJ2-1, with no clear D. The DNA for the CDR3 is TGTGCCAGCAGCTTAGAGTCGTTTGTCAATGAGCAGTTCTTC. This sequence encodes CASSLESFVNEQFF.